The clone carrying this TCR beta chain was seen only a few times. The protocol was immunoSEQ multiplex PCR, while the TCRdb copy is restricted to in-frame clones and leaves out a portion. The sample yields about 430,000 clones, about 88% seen once. This specimen comes from a study of blood T cell repertoires in COVID-19. V gave up 4 bases and J gave up 4 bases, with 7 bases separating them. The CDR3 runs 13 residues. The germline V gene has CDR1 LGHDT and CDR2 YNNKEL (reference sequence). Enrollees, roughly 18 to 90 years old, lived in 24 US areas. Self-reported history from a screening survey and questionnaire set each donor's cohort.

Source material: PBMCs or T cells enriched from blood (not recorded which). V usage is TRBV3-1 (or the pseudogene TRBV3-2) and J usage is TRBJ1-4; possibly TRBD1 for D (5 bases). The sequence was collected from a woman younger than 35 who had been exposed to COVID-19. CDR3 in amino acids: CASSLQGNEKLFF. In DNA, the CDR3 is TGTGCCAGCAGCCTTCAGGGTAATGAAAAACTGTTTTTT.